The 25 T cell receptor beta chains reported below all come from one sample, sequenced in a study of shared clonotypes between healthy human individuals. Sequencing used immunoSEQ multiplex PCR; TCRdb keeps in-frame clones, though not all of them. The sample includes under 1,100,000 clones, 78% of them seen just once. Material: memory CD4+ T cells from PBMCs. Subset specified: CD45RA-negative fraction. These TCRs come from a man younger than 35 in good health. Some clones in this sample may be carry-over from other donors' samples.

There are a few counts of this clone. The same CDR3 is also encoded by other DNA sequences in this sample. This sequence joins TRBV18 and TRBJ1-2; the match to TRBD1 covers 7 bases. The J segment lost 2 bases and the V segment lost 5 bases, leaving 2 bases of the junction unmatched. This CDR3 is 13 amino acids long. CDR1 and CDR2 from the germline V gene are KGHSH and LQKENI. The CDR3 region is CASSSQGNYGYTF. The CDR3 nucleotides are TGTGCCAGCTCATCACAGGGGAACTATGGCTACACCTTC.

V and J are TRBV5-6 and TRBJ2-3; 7 bases line up with TRBD1. Trimming cost V 4 bases and J 1 base; bases outside gene matches: 9. This CDR3 region has 16 residues. Germline V gene sequence: CDR1 SGHDT, CDR2 YYEEEE. The DNA for the CDR3 is TGTGCCAGCAGCACCGGGCCCACAGGGGGCACAGATACGCAGTATTTT. Amino acids: CASSTGPTGGTDTQYF.

About this clone itself: The likely explanation is a read error, given a far larger clone one base away. The J gene is TRBJ1-3, the V gene TRBV4-2; D might be TRBD1 (6 bases). Germline V lookup: CDR1 LGHNA, CDR2 YNFKEQ. The CDR3 runs 16 residues. The CDR3 loop reads CASSQDLGGPGSTIYF. The DNA of the CDR3 is TGTGCCAGCAGCCAGGATTTAGGGGGACCTGGAAGCACCATATATTTT.

The chain joins TRBV11-2 to TRBJ2-5; D uncertain. Germline assignment: CDR1 SGHAT and CDR2 FQNNGV. The CDR3 has 13 residues. V dropped 4 bases and J dropped 8 bases, with 14 bases sitting between them. This chain's CDR3 is CASSSDPTATQYF. The CDR3 bases are TGTGCCAGCAGCTCCGACCCCACTGCTACCCAGTACTTC.

The chain is built from TRBV5-8 and TRBJ2-5; D ambiguous. This CDR3 comprises 13 residues. Germline assignment: CDR1 SGHTS and CDR2 YDEGEE. V was trimmed by 2 bases and J by 6 bases, leaving 11 bases between them. The DNA for the CDR3 is TGTGCCAGCAGCTTTACGGGTCGACAGACCCAGTACTTC. Its protein product is CASSFTGRQTQYF.

This chain joins TRBV28 and TRBJ1-2; D gene ambiguous. The CDR3 extends over 17 amino acids. V was shortened by 5 bases and J by 1 base, with 20 bases between the two germline ends. Germline V lookup: CDR1 MDHEN, CDR2 SYDVKM. The CDR3 nucleotides are TGTGCCAGCAGTCCCCCCTCAGGTCCCCTTATTAACTATGGCTACACCTTC. Translating it yields CASSPPSGPLINYGYTF.

This chain uses TRBV5-6 with TRBJ2-5; no clear D gene. The CDR3 runs to 15 residues. The germline CDR1 and CDR2 sequences are SGHDT and YYEEEE. Between the trimmed V and J ends, which lost 5 bases and 5 bases, there was a span of 19 bases. DNA for the CDR3: TGTGCCAGCAGTCGTAGACCGGGCGAATGGGAGACCCAGTACTTC. Protein: CASSRRPGEWETQYF.

V usage is TRBV10-3 and J usage is TRBJ2-7, with 15 bases that match TRBD2. CDR3 length: 16 amino acids. After removal of 6 bases from V and 0 bases from J, the junction contained 3 bases not matched to a gene. The germline V gene encodes CDR1 ENHRY and CDR2 SYGVKD. CDR3 sequence (DNA): TGTGCCATCAGGGGGACTAGCGGGAGGACCTCCTACGAGCAGTACTTC. It codes for CAIRGTSGRTSYEQYF.

The genes are TRBV2 and TRBJ2-2; D not certain. The V end lost 2 bases, the J end lost 5 bases, and 6 bases lay between the germline ends. The CDR3 extends over 13 amino acids. CDR1 is SNHLY, CDR2 FYNNEI, per germline. CDR3 in DNA: TGTGCCAGCAGTGAAAGGGAAACCGGGGAGCTGTTTTTT. Encoded protein: CASSERETGELFF.

The J gene is TRBJ2-3, the V gene TRBV6-5; TRBD1 might be the D (5 bases). Trimming stripped 6 bases from V and 0 bases from J, with 13 bases between. The CDR3 spans 15 residues. Germline V lookup: CDR1 MNHEY, CDR2 SVGAGI. The CDR3 bases are TGTGCCAGCAGACCCTTCAGGGCTAGCACAGATACGCAGTATTTT. It translates to CASRPFRASTDTQYF.

The gene calls are TRBV6-4 and TRBJ1-5; 9 nucleotides line up with TRBD1. The ends lost 5 bases at V and 4 bases at J; junction bases unmatched: 9. Germline V CDR1 and CDR2: MRHNA, SNTAGT. CDR3 size: 16 residues. The CDR3 bases are TGTGCCAGCAGTAAACCCAGGGACAGGGATAATCAGCCCCAGCATTTT. Translated, it gives CASSKPRDRDNQPQHF.

This chain uses TRBV19 with TRBJ2-5, with D unresolved. V was trimmed by 5 bases and J by 0 bases, leaving 7 bases between them. CDR1 is LNHDA, CDR2 SQIVND, per germline (reference sequence). The CDR3 covers 13 residues. This chain's CDR3 is CASSRSHQETQYF. The CDR3 DNA is TGTGCCAGTAGTCGCAGCCACCAAGAGACCCAGTACTTC.

The chain links TRBV5-1 to TRBJ2-1, with TRBD2 matching over 11 bases. The CDR3 is 16 residues long. Trimming at V came to 4 bases and at J to 7 bases, leaving 10 bases not matched to a gene. Per germline, CDR1 SGHRS and CDR2 YFSETQ. As DNA, the CDR3 is TGCGCCAGCAGCCCAATTAGCGGGAGGGCCGGGAATGAGCAGTTCTTC. This gives the protein CASSPISGRAGNEQFF. Full variable domain (outside the CDR3, taken from reference TRBV5-1 and TRBJ2-1): KAGVTQTPRYLIKTRGQQVTLSCSPISGHRSVSWYQQTPGQGLQFLFEYFSETQRNKGNFPGRFSGRQFSNSRSEMNVSTLELGDSALYLCASSPISGRAGNEQFFGPGTRLTVL.

CDR3 loop: CASSYLGANTEAFF. CDR3 nucleotide sequence: TGTGCCAGCAGCTACCTGGGGGCGAACACTGAAGCTTTCTTT. V is TRBV7-8 and J is TRBJ1-1; the D gene is possibly TRBD1 (6 bases). The V gene's germline CDR1 is SGHVS and CDR2 FQNEAQ. The V gene lost 4 bases and the J gene lost 1 base, with 10 bases spanning the gap. The CDR3 covers 14 residues.

The rearrangement joins TRBV5-1 to TRBJ2-7, with 8 bases that match TRBD1. The CDR3 totals 14 residues. CDR1 is SGHRS, CDR2 YFSETQ, per germline. V was pared by 7 bases and J by 2 bases, with 8 bases of the junction left unmatched. In DNA, the CDR3 is TGCGCCAGCTTCCGGACAGGGCTTCCCTACGAGCAGTACTTC. Translated: CASFRTGLPYEQYF.

The rearrangement uses TRBV11-2 and TRBJ2-3; 12 bases are shared with TRBD2. Germline CDR1 reads SGHAT; CDR2 reads FQNNGV. V was pared by 0 bases and J by 4 bases, with 5 bases of the junction left unmatched. The CDR3 length is 17 residues. The CDR3 spells CASSLDPSGRGADTQYF. CDR3 nucleotide sequence: TGTGCCAGCAGCTTAGATCCTAGCGGGAGGGGGGCAGATACGCAGTATTTT.

This clone was counted between two and nine times. V is TRBV6-5 and J is TRBJ2-2, with 9 bases lining up with TRBD1. The germline CDR1 and CDR2 sequences are MNHEY and SVGAGI. The CDR3 runs to 14 residues. The J segment lost 3 bases and the V segment lost 6 bases, leaving 2 bases of the junction unmatched. The CDR3, as DNA: TGTGCCAGCAGGCGACAGGGGGACACCGGGGAGCTGTTTTTT. This codes for CASRRQGDTGELFF.

This clone was found a few times. This rearrangement joins TRBV4-1 to TRBJ2-7, with 7 positions matching TRBD1. In germline, CDR1 is MGHRA, CDR2 YSYEKL. Losses at the gene ends were 0 bases for V and 1 base for J; bases not matched to a gene: 15. The CDR3 has 19 amino acids. The CDR3 region is CASSQDLGTDPGPSYEQYF. The CDR3 DNA follows: TGCGCCAGCAGCCAAGATCTCGGGACAGATCCCGGACCGTCCTACGAGCAGTACTTC.

This clone is a singleton in its sample. A far larger clone is one nucleotide away, so this likely arose from a read error. The same CDR3 can be traced to other DNA sequences in this sample. The rearrangement links TRBV20-1 to TRBJ1-4; D is perhaps TRBD1 (5 bases). V shed 5 bases and J shed 12 bases, with 13 bases lying between them. Per the germline V gene, CDR1 is DFQATT and CDR2 is SNEGSKA (reference sequence). This CDR3 has 11 residues. As DNA, the CDR3 is TGCAGTGCTCCCAGGACGGGGCAACTGTTTTTT. It is translated as CSAPRTGQLFF.

The J gene is TRBJ1-2, the V gene TRBV5-5; D ambiguous. CDR1 is SGHKS, CDR2 YYEKEE, per germline (reference sequence). Trimming left V 4 bases short and J 4 bases short, with 11 bases between. This CDR3 has 13 amino acids. The CDR3 DNA reads TGTGCCAGCAGCCCTGAACCGGGCTATGGCTACACCTTC. Residues: CASSPEPGYGYTF.

The V call is TRBV5-4, the J call TRBJ2-2; D unresolved. CDR1 is SGHNT, CDR2 YYREEE, per germline (reference sequence). This CDR3 has 16 amino acids. Trimming took 4 bases from V and 1 from J, leaving 14 bases between them. The chain's CDR3 is CASSPREPLNTGELFF. CDR3 bases: TGTGCCAGCAGCCCGCGAGAGCCATTGAACACCGGGGAGCTGTTTTTT.

The chain uses TRBV7-2 and TRBJ2-7, with D tentatively TRBD1 (6 bases). Germline loops: CDR1 SGHTA, CDR2 FQGNSA. V gave up 1 base and J gave up 2 bases, with 12 bases separating them. The CDR3 is 15 residues long. The CDR3 reads CASSLVSGQTYEQYF. Here the CDR3 DNA reads TGTGCCAGCAGCTTAGTCTCCGGACAGACCTACGAGCAGTACTTC.

This chain uses TRBV14 with TRBJ2-7; tentative D call: TRBD1 (5 bases). Trimming cost V 5 bases and J 0 bases, with 20 bases left between them. Germline-derived CDR1 and CDR2 are SGHDN and FVKESK. The CDR3 extends over 17 amino acids. In DNA, the CDR3 is TGTGCCAGCAGCACCCGGATTGGGGCTTACAGCTCCTACGAGCAGTACTTC. It codes for CASSTRIGAYSSYEQYF.

This clone was observed a handful of times. This chain uses TRBV27 with TRBJ2-3; 10 nucleotides align to TRBD2. The CDR3 is 16 residues long. Per the germline V gene, CDR1 is MNHEY and CDR2 is SMNVEV (reference sequence). The trim removed 6 bases at V and 3 bases at J, leaving 9 bases unmatched. In DNA, the CDR3 is TGTGCCAGCAGCTCCCGGGTAGCGGGAGGAACAGATACGCAGTATTTT. Residues: CASSSRVAGGTDTQYF.

The chain employs TRBV6-1 and TRBJ2-7; no reliable D call. The germline gives CDR1 MNHNS, CDR2 SASEGT. V was cut by 4 bases and J by 0 bases, with 7 bases left in between. This CDR3 spans 13 amino acids. Here the CDR3 DNA reads TGTGCCAGCAGTGCGGCAGACTCCTACGAGCAGTACTTC. Its translation is CASSAADSYEQYF.